The present TCR beta chain was sequenced within a study of shared clonotypes between healthy human individuals. Trimming at V came to 6 bases and at J to 4 bases, leaving 10 bases not matched to a gene. This CDR3 spans 15 amino acids. The V gene's germline CDR1 is MDHEN and CDR2 SYDVKM. This clone is labeled as medium-sized. The sample contains more than one DNA sequence encoding this CDR3. Assay used: immunoSEQ multiplex PCR; TCRdb lists only in-frame clones, some missing. The sample lists some 470,000 clones, about 79% seen once, with under 15% in the top ten. Sequenced sample: PBMCs. The rearrangement joins TRBV28 to TRBJ1-1, with 8 bases that match TRBD1. The clonotype originates from a woman aged 40 to 49 in good health. Some clones in this sample may be carry-over from other donors' samples. CDR3 DNA: TGTGCCAGCAGCCCCGGGACAGGACACTCCACTGAAGCTTTCTTT. Translated: CASSPGTGHSTEAFF. Full variable domain (remainder filled in from reference TRBV28 and TRBJ1-1): DVKVTQSSRYLVKRTGEKVFLECVQDMDHENMFWYRQDPGLGLRLIYFSYDVKMKEKGDIPEGYSVSREKKERFSLILESASTNQTSMYLCASSPGTGHSTEAFFGQGTRLTVV.